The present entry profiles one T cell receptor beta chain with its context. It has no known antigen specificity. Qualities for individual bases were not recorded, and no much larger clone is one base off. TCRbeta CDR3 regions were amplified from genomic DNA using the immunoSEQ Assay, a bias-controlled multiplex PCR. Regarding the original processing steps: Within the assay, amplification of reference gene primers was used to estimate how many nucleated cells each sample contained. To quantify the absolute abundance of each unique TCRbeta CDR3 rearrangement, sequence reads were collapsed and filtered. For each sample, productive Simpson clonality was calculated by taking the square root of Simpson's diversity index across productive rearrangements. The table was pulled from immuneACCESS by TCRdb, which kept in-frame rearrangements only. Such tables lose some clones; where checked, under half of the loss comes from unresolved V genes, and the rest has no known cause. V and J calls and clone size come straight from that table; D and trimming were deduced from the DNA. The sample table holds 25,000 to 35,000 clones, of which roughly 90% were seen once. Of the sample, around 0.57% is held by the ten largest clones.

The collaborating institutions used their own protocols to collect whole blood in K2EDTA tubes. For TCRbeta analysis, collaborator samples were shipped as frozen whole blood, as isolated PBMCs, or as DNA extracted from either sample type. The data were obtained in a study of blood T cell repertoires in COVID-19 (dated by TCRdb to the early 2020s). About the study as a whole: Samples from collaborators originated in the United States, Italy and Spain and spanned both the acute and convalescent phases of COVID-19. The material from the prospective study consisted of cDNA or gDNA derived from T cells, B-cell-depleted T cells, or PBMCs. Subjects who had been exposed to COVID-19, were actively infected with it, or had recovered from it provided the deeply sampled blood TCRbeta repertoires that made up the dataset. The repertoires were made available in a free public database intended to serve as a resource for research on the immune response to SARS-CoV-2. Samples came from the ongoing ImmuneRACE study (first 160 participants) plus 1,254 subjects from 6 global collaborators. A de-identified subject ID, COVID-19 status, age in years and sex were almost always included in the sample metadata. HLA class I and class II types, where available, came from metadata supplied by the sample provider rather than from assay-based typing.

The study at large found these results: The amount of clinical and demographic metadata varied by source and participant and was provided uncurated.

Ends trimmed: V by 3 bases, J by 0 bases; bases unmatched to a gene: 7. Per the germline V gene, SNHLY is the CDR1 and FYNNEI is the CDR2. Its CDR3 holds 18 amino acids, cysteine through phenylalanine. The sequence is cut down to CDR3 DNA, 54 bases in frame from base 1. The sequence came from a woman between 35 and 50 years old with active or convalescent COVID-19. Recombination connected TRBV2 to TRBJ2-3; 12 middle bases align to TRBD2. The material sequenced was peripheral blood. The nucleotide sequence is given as TGTGCCAGCAGTGATGTCCTAGCGGGGGGGCCTAGCACAGATACGCAGTATTTT. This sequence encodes CASSDVLAGGPSTDTQYF. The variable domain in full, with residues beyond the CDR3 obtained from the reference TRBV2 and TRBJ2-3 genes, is EPEVTQTPSHQVTQMGQEVILRCVPISNHLYFYWYRQILGQKVEFLVSFYNNEISEKSEIFDDQFSVERPDGSNFTLKIRSTKLEDSAMYFCASSDVLAGGPSTDTQYFGPGTRLTVL.